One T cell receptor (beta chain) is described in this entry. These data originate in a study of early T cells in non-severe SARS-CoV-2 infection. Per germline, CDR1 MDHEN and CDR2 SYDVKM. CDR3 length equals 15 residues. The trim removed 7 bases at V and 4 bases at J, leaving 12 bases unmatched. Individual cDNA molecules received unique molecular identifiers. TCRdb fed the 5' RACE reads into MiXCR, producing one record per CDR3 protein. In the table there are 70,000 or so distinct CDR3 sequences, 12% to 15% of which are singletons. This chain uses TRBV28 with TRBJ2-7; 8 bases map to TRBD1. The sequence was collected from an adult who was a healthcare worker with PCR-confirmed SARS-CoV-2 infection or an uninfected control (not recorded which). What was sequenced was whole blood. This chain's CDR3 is CASTFTGGRFYEQYF. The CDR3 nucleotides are TGTGCCAGCACTTTTACAGGGGGAAGGTTTTACGAGCAGTACTTC.